A single sample gave rise to the 3 T cell receptor beta chains below, sequenced in a study of relationships among human T cell subsets. The CD8+ T cells came from negative anti-CD4 multisort bead selection followed by positive anti-CD8 selection. The T cell receptor alpha and beta CDR3 regions were amplified from mRNA by semiquantitative ARM-PCR. Tagged nested gene-specific primers were used first, then communal superprimers amplified exponentially. TCRdb used MiXCR to reprocess the multiplex PCR reads, holding one entry per CDR3 protein. The sample shows some 5,400 distinct CDR3 sequences, around 62% of them seen only once. The sample taken for sequencing was CD8+ T cells sorted from blood. All receptors come from a man aged 40-55 years in good health.

The chain combines TRBV4-1 with TRBJ2-3, with a tentative D call TRBD2 (5 bases). Germline loops: CDR1 MGHRA, CDR2 YSYEKL. CDR3 length: 15 residues. V was trimmed by 3 bases and J by 4 bases, leaving 14 bases between them. In DNA form, the CDR3 reads TGCGCCAGCAGCCATCTTTCCGGCGGGTCAGATACGCAGTATTTT. Protein sequence: CASSHLSGGSDTQYF.

This chain joins TRBV7-6 and TRBJ2-6, with D perhaps matching TRBD2 (5 bases). The CDR3 runs to 16 residues. Germline V CDR1 and CDR2: SGHVS, FNYEAQ. V lost 5 bases and J lost 4, with 15 bases in between. CDR3 coding DNA: TGTGCCAGCAGCCCCTTCGGGGAGTACGGGGCCAACGTCCTGACTTTC. Protein sequence: CASSPFGEYGANVLTF.

This rearrangement joins TRBV20-1 to TRBJ1-1; the match to TRBD1 covers 9 bases. The CDR3 contains 13 residues. The junction had 4 bases not matched to a gene; V was cut back by 5 bases and J by 3 bases. In germline, CDR1 is DFQATT, CDR2 SNEGSKA (reference sequence). Written as DNA, the CDR3 is TGCAGTGCTCTACAGGGGGCCTACACTGAAGCTTTCTTT. It is translated as CSALQGAYTEAFF.